Below, 9 T cell receptor beta chains from the same sample are listed, as sequenced in a study of CD8 T cells in ankylosing spondylitis. In TCRdb, the 5' RACE reads were re-called with MiXCR into one record per CDR3 protein. The sample lists 250,000 to 350,000 distinct CDR3 sequences, around 20% seen once, with around 7.8% in the top ten. Sequenced: blood, either unsorted or a sorted T cell fraction (not recorded which). The source of these receptors is a male donor with ankylosing spondylitis or in good health (not recorded which).

The rearrangement uses TRBV18 and TRBJ2-7; the D gene is possibly TRBD2 (6 bases). The CDR3 has 15 amino acids. Germline V gives CDR1 KGHSH, CDR2 LQKENI. With 2 bases removed from V and 4 bases from J, the gap between germline ends came to 15 bases. CDR3 region: CASSPTNGRGYEQYV. CDR3 nucleotide sequence: TGTGCCAGCTCACCAACTAACGGGAGAGGGTACGAGCAGTACGTC.

V usage is TRBV12-3 or TRBV12-4 and J usage is TRBJ1-4; D might be TRBD1 (6 bases). The CDR3 spans 14 residues. V gave up 4 bases and J gave up 6 bases, with 12 bases separating them. The CDR3 spells CASSSRGIDEKLFF. The CDR3, as DNA: TGTGCCAGCAGTTCCAGGGGTATTGATGAAAAACTGTTTTTT.

This clonotype was observed a few times. V usage is TRBV5-1 and J usage is TRBJ2-3; perhaps TRBD1 as D (6 bases). Germline CDR1 is SGHRS and CDR2 is YFSETQ. Trimming removed 6 bases at V and 4 bases at J, with 15 bases between. The CDR3 extends over 14 amino acids. The CDR3 nucleotides read TGCGCCAGCACCACGTTGCAGGGGCCAGATACGCAGTATTTT. Protein product: CASTTLQGPDTQYF.

This clonotype was counted ten times or more. This chain connects TRBV6-5 to TRBJ2-5, with D unresolved. Germline V gene sequence: CDR1 MNHEY, CDR2 SVGAGI. The CDR3 runs to 13 residues. V lost 2 bases and J 1 base, leaving 5 bases between the germline ends. This chain's CDR3 is CASSYGRQETQYF. The CDR3 nucleotides are TGTGCCAGCAGTTACGGACGCCAAGAGACCCAGTACTTC.

V gene TRBV10-3 combines with J gene TRBJ2-5, with TRBD2 identical over 9 bases. The CDR3 is 18 residues long. After removal of 5 bases from V and 2 bases from J, the junction contained 15 bases not matched to a gene. CDR1 and CDR2 (germline): ENHRY, SYGVKD. In DNA form, the CDR3 reads TGTGCCATCAGTTTAGTTCTAGCGGGACGAGGGGGTCAAGAGACCCAGTACTTC. Encoded protein: CAISLVLAGRGGQETQYF.

The chain uses TRBV20-1 and TRBJ1-5; 7 nucleotides line up with TRBD1. V was pared by 5 bases and J by 4 bases, with 8 bases of the junction left unmatched. CDR3 length equals 14 residues. Germline CDR1 reads DFQATT; CDR2 reads SNEGSKA (reference sequence). CDR3 DNA sequence: TGCAGTGCTGTGACAGGGTGGGAAAATCAGCCCCAGCATTTT. Translated: CSAVTGWENQPQHF.

This clonotype has more than one count but fewer than ten. The chain carries TRBV5-8 and TRBJ1-6; D is possibly TRBD1 (6 bases). V dropped 0 bases and J dropped 8 bases, with 18 bases sitting between them. From germline, CDR1 is SGHTS and CDR2 YDEGEE. The CDR3 runs to 17 residues. CDR3 in amino acids: CASSLVQGPPAYSPLHF. CDR3 coding DNA: TGTGCCAGCAGCTTGGTTCAGGGGCCCCCGGCGTATTCACCCCTCCACTTT.

The rearrangement uses TRBV12-3 or TRBV12-4 and TRBJ1-1; D call uncertain. This CDR3 spans 13 amino acids. The V end lost 3 bases, the J end lost 2 bases, and 7 bases lay between the germline ends. In DNA form, the CDR3 reads TGTGCCAGCAGTTTCGTAAGCAACACTGAAGCTTTCTTT. Translated, it gives CASSFVSNTEAFF.

The V call is TRBV12-3 or TRBV12-4, the J call TRBJ2-5; D could derive from TRBD1 or TRBD2 (5 bases each). The CDR3 loop spans 16 amino acids. Trimming left V 7 bases short and J 9 bases short, with 27 bases between. This chain's CDR3 is CASTPAEDLSKGAQYF. CDR3 in DNA: TGTGCCAGCACCCCGGCGGAGGACCTGTCCAAAGGGGCCCAGTACTTC.